These 21 T cell receptor beta chains were all obtained from the same sample, sequenced in a study of OX40 agonist ivuxolimab in advanced cancers. Assay: immunoSEQ multiplex PCR; the TCRdb copy retains only in-frame clones and omits some. Altogether approximately 90,000 clones are present, 70% to 90% being singletons, with the ten largest covering approximately 0.3%. The sample here was CD4+ or CD8+ T cells sorted from blood, taken in a trial of the OX40 agonist ivuxolimab. These receptors originate from an adult with an advanced solid tumor such as melanoma, head and neck, liver or kidney cancer.

This chain connects TRBV5-1 to TRBJ2-7, with TRBD1 matching 7 bases. The V gene end was trimmed by 2 bases and the J gene end by 4 bases; junction bases not matched to a gene: 9. The CDR3 has 15 residues. The germline V gene has CDR1 SGHRS and CDR2 YFSETQ. CDR3 region: CASSFGSRGWYEQYF. In nucleotides, the CDR3 is TGCGCCAGCAGCTTTGGCAGCAGGGGGTGGTACGAGCAGTACTTC.

Comments on this clone: Other DNA sequences within the sample encode an identical CDR3. The chain couples TRBV5-1 to TRBJ1-2, with D possibly matching TRBD1 (5 bases). Germline loops: CDR1 SGHRS, CDR2 YFSETQ. This CDR3 is 14 amino acids long. Trimming took off 5 bases at V and 7 bases at J, with 18 bases between the two ends. CDR3 region: CASRGDRDMFGYTF. In DNA, the CDR3 is TGCGCCAGCAGGGGGGACCGCGATATGTTTGGCTACACCTTC.

The CDR3 sequence is CASSQDRVSTGELFF. The CDR3 bases are TGTGCCAGCAGTCAAGACAGGGTTAGCACCGGGGAGCTGTTTTTT. This chain links TRBV11-1 with TRBJ2-2; 7 nucleotides agree with TRBD1. Germline-derived CDR1 and CDR2 are SGHAT and FQDESV (reference sequence). J was trimmed by 4 bases and V by 6 bases; bases with no gene match: 8. The CDR3 sequence is 15 residues long.

This sequence joins TRBV6-5 and TRBJ1-4; D gene uncertain. The V gene lost 8 bases and the J gene lost 5 bases, with 15 bases spanning the gap. Looked up from germline, CDR1 is MNHEY and CDR2 is SVGAGI. This CDR3 contains 14 residues. The CDR3 DNA follows: TGTGCCAGCGCCCCCACGCCGAGCAATGAAAAACTGTTTTTT. This translates into CASAPTPSNEKLFF.

The chain recombines TRBV6-5 with TRBJ2-7; no firm D call. Germline V CDR1 and CDR2: MNHEY, SVGAGI. V shed 2 bases and J shed 1 base, with 9 bases lying between them. The CDR3 runs 14 residues. The CDR3: CASSYQVGSYEQYF. The CDR3 DNA follows: TGTGCCAGCAGTTACCAGGTCGGATCCTACGAGCAGTACTTC.

The V call is TRBV25-1, the J call TRBJ1-1; TRBD1 might be the D (5 bases). The V end lost 5 bases, the J end lost 1 base, and 23 bases lay between the germline ends. There are 18 residues in the CDR3. The germline V gene has CDR1 MGHDK and CDR2 SYGVNS. The DNA for the CDR3 is TGTGCCAGCAGTCTTGCCGGGACGGGAGGGAGGTGGAACACTGAAGCTTTCTTT. This sequence encodes CASSLAGTGGRWNTEAFF. Full variable domain (outside the CDR3, taken from reference TRBV25-1 and TRBJ1-1): EADIYQTPRYLVIGTGKKITLECSQTMGHDKMYWYQQDPGMELHLIHYSYGVNSTEKGDLSSESTVSRIRTEHFPLTLESARPSHTSQYLCASSLAGTGGRWNTEAFFGQGTRLTVV.

This clone has just one count. The V gene is TRBV11-3, the J gene TRBJ2-1; 9 bases agree with TRBD2. Germline V CDR1 and CDR2: SGHNT, YENEEA. V gave up 5 bases and J gave up 2 bases; unmatched junction bases: 7. CDR3 length equals 16 residues. The chain's CDR3 is CASSNRRLAAYNEQFF. In DNA form, the CDR3 reads TGTGCCAGCAGCAACCGTCGACTAGCGGCCTACAATGAGCAGTTCTTC.

The V and J genes are TRBV5-1 and TRBJ2-5, with 7 bases identical to TRBD2. J gave up 4 bases and V 4 bases, and 10 bases lay outside the gene matches. The germline V gene has CDR1 SGHRS and CDR2 YFSETQ. CDR3 size: 15 residues. CDR3 residues: CASSAGLSGGETQYF. The CDR3 DNA sequence: TGCGCCAGCAGCGCGGGCCTCTCGGGAGGAGAGACCCAGTACTTC.

Written as DNA, the CDR3 is TGTGCCAGCAGCTTTTCGACGGGGTGGGGTTCGAGCGCTGAAGCTTTCTTT. This codes for CASSFSTGWGSSAEAFF. The chain is built from TRBV7-6 and TRBJ1-1, with no clear D. CDR3 length: 17 residues. Germline V CDR1 and CDR2: SGHVS, FNYEAQ. With 3 bases removed from V and 6 bases from J, the gap between germline ends came to 23 bases.

This clone was recorded only once. Here the CDR3 reads CASSQVGEAKNIQYF. As DNA, the CDR3 is TGTGCCAGCAGCCAGGTCGGAGAAGCCAAAAACATTCAGTACTTC. The V gene is TRBV6-6, the J gene TRBJ2-4, with D unclear. There are 15 residues in the CDR3. Per the germline V gene, CDR1 is MNHNY and CDR2 is SVGAGI (reference sequence). Trimming took 6 bases from V and 0 from J, leaving 12 bases between them.

This sequence joins TRBV5-1 and TRBJ2-5, with 7 bases fitting TRBD2. V was clipped by 0 bases and J by 3 bases; unmatched bases: 11. This CDR3 has 17 amino acids. Germline values: CDR1 SGHRS, CDR2 YFSETQ. The CDR3 reads CASSLGAGAWMEETQYF. Here the CDR3 DNA reads TGCGCCAGCAGCTTGGGCGCGGGAGCATGGATGGAAGAGACCCAGTACTTC.

This chain connects TRBV7-9 to TRBJ2-3; TRBD2 aligns across 9 bases. Germline-derived CDR1 and CDR2 are SEHNR and FQNEAQ (reference sequence). Trimming at V came to 5 bases and at J to 3 bases, leaving 9 bases not matched to a gene. This CDR3 spans 16 amino acids. The CDR3 region is CASSPSVTSGTDTQYF. In DNA, the CDR3 is TGTGCCAGCAGCCCGTCCGTCACTAGCGGGACAGATACGCAGTATTTT.

This rearrangement joins TRBV6-1 to TRBJ1-1, with a possible D match to TRBD1 (6 bases). The V end was cut by 3 bases, the J end by 1 base, with 9 bases between. CDR1 is MNHNS, CDR2 SASEGT, per germline. The CDR3 is made up of 14 amino acids. Written as DNA, the CDR3 is TGTGCCAGCAGTGACAGGGGTGGGAACACTGAAGCTTTCTTT. Protein product: CASSDRGGNTEAFF.

The J gene is TRBJ1-2, the V gene TRBV10-3; 7 positions match TRBD1. This CDR3 is built from 15 residues. Germline CDR1 ENHRY, CDR2 SYGVKD. V shed 7 bases, J shed 0 bases, and the junction held 8 bases outside the gene matches. The CDR3 region has the DNA TGTGCCATCAATCCCGGACAGGATCCTAACTATGGCTACACCTTC. This encodes CAINPGQDPNYGYTF.

This chain connects TRBV19 to TRBJ2-3, with 8 bases lining up with TRBD1. The V gene end was trimmed by 7 bases and the J gene end by 7 bases; junction bases not matched to a gene: 10. The V gene's germline CDR1 is LNHDA and CDR2 SQIVND (reference sequence). The CDR3 runs 14 residues. CDR3 in amino acids: CASNRQGFAYTQYF. CDR3 in DNA: TGTGCCAGTAATCGACAGGGGTTCGCGTATACGCAGTATTTT.

In its sample, this clone was seen a few times. This chain connects TRBV5-1 to TRBJ2-5; either TRBD1 or TRBD2 may fit D (5 bases each). Trimming left V 0 bases short and J 2 bases short, with 11 bases between. CDR3 length equals 15 residues. Germline assignment: CDR1 SGHRS and CDR2 YFSETQ. The chain's CDR3 is CASSLDGTFQETQYF. CDR3 nucleotide sequence: TGCGCCAGCAGCTTGGACGGGACGTTTCAAGAGACCCAGTACTTC.

This clone was recorded a few times. The chain joins TRBV7-2 to TRBJ2-1; TRBD2 matches 12 bases. The trim removed 8 bases at V and 9 bases at J, leaving 11 bases unmatched. The CDR3 has 15 amino acids. The germline V gene encodes CDR1 SGHTA and CDR2 FQGNSA. CDR3 region: CASAKLAGGFGEQFF. The CDR3 DNA reads TGTGCCAGCGCAAAACTAGCGGGGGGTTTCGGTGAGCAGTTCTTC.

The sample holds one count of this clone. The V call is TRBV6-5, the J call TRBJ2-6, with D perhaps TRBD2 (6 bases). The CDR3 has 16 residues. Trimming pared 1 base from V and 3 bases from J, leaving 10 bases between. Germline lookup yields CDR1 MNHEY and CDR2 SVGAGI. The CDR3 nucleotides are TGTGCCAGCAGTTACTTGGAGGGTCTTGGGGCCAACGTCCTGACTTTC. Residues: CASSYLEGLGANVLTF.

The chain recombines TRBV30 with TRBJ1-2; no reliable D call. The CDR3 is 13 residues long. Looked up from germline, CDR1 is GTSNPN and CDR2 is SVGIG (reference sequence). V lost 1 base and J lost 1, with 7 bases in between. CDR3 nucleotide sequence: TGTGCCTGGAGTGATGACGATAACTATGGCTACACCTTC. Residues: CAWSDDDNYGYTF.

This clone was counted a single time. The V and J genes are TRBV7-9 and TRBJ1-6; the D gene is possibly TRBD1 (6 bases). The CDR3 length is 16 residues. Germline assignment: CDR1 SEHNR and CDR2 FQNEAQ (reference sequence). Trimming cost V 5 bases and J 7 bases, with 18 bases left between them. CDR3 sequence reads: CASSRGGDPGNSPLHF. CDR3 sequence (DNA): TGTGCCAGCAGCCGAGGGGGGGATCCGGGGAATTCACCCCTCCACTTT.

This clone was recorded once. This chain uses TRBV5-1 with TRBJ2-1; D uncertain. The V and J ends lost 4 bases and 8 bases respectively, with 13 bases between them. The CDR3 extends over 13 amino acids. Germline assignment: CDR1 SGHRS and CDR2 YFSETQ. CDR3 sequence: CASSGVTLYEQFF. DNA for the CDR3: TGCGCCAGCAGCGGGGTCACACTCTATGAGCAGTTCTTC. Full variable domain (outside the CDR3, taken from reference TRBV5-1 and TRBJ2-1): KAGVTQTPRYLIKTRGQQVTLSCSPISGHRSVSWYQQTPGQGLQFLFEYFSETQRNKGNFPGRFSGRQFSNSRSEMNVSTLELGDSALYLCASSGVTLYEQFFGPGTRLTVL.